Included here is one TCR beta chain sequence, with context. As yet, its antigen is unknown. These data come from a study of shared clonotypes between healthy human individuals. Whole-study results and caveats: Clonotypes which were not shared had lower generation probabilities than clonotypes that all four donors shared. Sampling covered nothing but blood. Tissue TCR repertoires likely differ from those found in blood.

A CD45RA+ naive subset and a CD45RA-negative memory subset were split from CD4+ cells. Produced via immunoSEQ multiplex PCR; TCRdb's table is partial and in-frame only. The sample contains more than 850,000 clones, approximately 80% of which appear only once. Trimming took off 9 bases at V and 0 bases at J, with 9 bases between the two ends. This CDR3 spans 13 amino acids. CDR1 is MDHEN and CDR2 is SYDVKM in the germline V gene. V usage is TRBV28 and J usage is TRBJ1-3; D is uncertain. The sample comprised memory CD4+ T cells from PBMCs. Subset indicated: CD45RA-negative fraction. The sequence came from a man between 18 and 29 years old in good health. Some clones in this sample may be carry-over from other donors' samples. CDR3 nucleotide sequence: TGTGCCAGTTCGGTGAGCTCTGGAAACACCATATATTTT. Its translation: CASSVSSGNTIYF.